This TCR beta chain originates from a study of T-cell reconstitution after alpha-beta-depleted transplantation in children (dated by TCRdb to the mid-2010s). For context, the study as a whole: Using TCR repertoire profiling, the study quantitatively followed how T-cell immune reconstitution unfolded in children after TCRalphabeta/CD19-depleted allogeneic hematopoietic cell transplantation. What the authors observed across the whole study: The high TCRbeta diversity at day 60 in some patients was ascribed to recipient T cells and intrathymic progenitors that had survived conditioning. The frequencies of hyperexpanded clones fell over the following months, and after one year, T-cell counts and TCRbeta diversity were mostly attributed to newly produced T cells. About two months after transplant, the apparently early recovery of alphabetaT-cell counts reportedly depended on just several hundred clones that had expanded rapidly and came from non-depleted graft cells.

CDR1 and CDR2 are read off the germline V gene as LGHNA and YSLEER. V is clipped by 0 bases and J by 0 bases, and the sequence between their germline boundaries is 6 bases long. The CDR3 sequence holds 15 residues, the cysteine and phenylalanine included. The read is trimmed to its CDR3 DNA, 45 bases read in frame from base 1. This clonotype was seen more than once but under ten times. The target of this receptor is not known. No much larger clone exists at a distance of one base, and base qualities are not known. The treatment or condition label corresponds to: allogeneic hematopoietic cell transplantation with graft depleted of TCRalphabeta T cells and CD19 B cells. The transplant recipients were children given TCRalphabeta/CD19-depleted allogeneic hematopoietic cell grafts. Receptors were amplified or captured by PCR. The sequencing machine was an Illumina HiSeq 2500. TCR library preparation used molecular barcoding, with unique molecular identifiers applied to normalize quantification of the TCRbeta repertoire. The public reads were reprocessed in TCRdb via fastp at Q25 and MiXCR, keeping in-frame beta chains. Rows are unified per CDR3 protein, each entry keeping the most common DNA and genes. The sample records approximately 80,000 distinct CDR3 sequences, 14% of which are singletons. The top ten constitute 25% to 35% of the sample.

The chain is encoded by TRBV4-3 joined to TRBJ1-3, with an unclear D gene assignment. Here the sequenced sample was PBMCs, mostly from graft donor cells, taken 180 days after TCRalphabeta/CD19-depleted stem cell transplant. The sequence was collected from a male patient aged 2-15 years who had a stem cell transplant for acute lymphoblastic leukemia, so the T cells may come from the graft donor. The CDR3 region reads CASSQDSISGNTIYF. The DNA is as follows: TGCGCCAGCAGCCAAGATTCCATCTCTGGAAACACCATATATTTT.